A selection of T cell receptor beta chains follows, all from one sample in a study of T cell responses to AZD1222 COVID-19 vaccine. Method: immunoSEQ multiplex PCR; TCRdb's copy keeps in-frame clones and lacks some. Altogether some 200,000 clones are present, about nine tenths being singletons, with the ten largest covering about 6%. The sequencing used peripheral blood, collected on day 0 of AZD1222 vaccination. The receptors stem from an adult in good health. CDR3s include the opening cysteine and the closing phenylalanine or tryptophan. Each record gives: V gene, J gene, clone size, D gene, CDR3 DNA, CDR3 protein. The D gene is left open where the match is weak. Only part of the rows carry a size: once, few, many, or a class if the clone is expanded.

>TRBV7-2|TRBJ2-5|.|.
TGTGCCAGCAGCCCCCGGAGGGGACCACAAGAGACCCAGTACTTC
CASSPRRGPQETQYF
>TRBV6-1|TRBJ2-3|.|.
TGTGCCAGCAGTGAACCAGACAGAGGGCTCGCGGATACGCAGTATTTT
CASSEPDRGLADTQYF
>TRBV21-1|TRBJ1-4|.|.
TGTGCCAGCAGCAAAGGGGTGGGTCGGGCAGCAACTAATGAAAAACTGTTTTTT
CASSKGVGRAATNEKLFF
>TRBV3-1/TRBV3-2|TRBJ2-2|.|.
TGTGCCAGCAGCCAAGAAGTGGTAAAGAACACCGGGGAGCTGTTTTTT
CASSQEVVKNTGELFF
>TRBV19|TRBJ1-2|.|.
TGTGCCAGTAGTTTGGGACGGCACCTCTATGGCTACACCTTC
CASSLGRHLYGYTF
>TRBV12-3/TRBV12-4|TRBJ2-4|once|.
TGTGCCAGCAGTTTAGTACAGGGCGGTATTCAGTACTTC
CASSLVQGGIQYF
>TRBV6-5|TRBJ2-1|.|TRBD2
TGTGCCAGCAGTCTAGCGGGGGGCGATGAGCAGTTCTTC
CASSLAGGDEQFF
>TRBV2|TRBJ1-5|.|.
TGTGCCAGCAGCCGAAGGGGGGGAGGCAATCAGCCCCAGCATTTT
CASSRRGGGNQPQHF
>TRBV10-3|TRBJ2-6|.|.
TGTGCCATCAGTGAGTCAGGGGGTACTGGGGCCAACGTCCTGACTTTC
CAISESGGTGANVLTF
>TRBV29-1|TRBJ2-1|.|.
TGCAGCGTTGATACTCGCATGAGCTCCTACAATGAGCAGTTCTTC
CSVDTRMSSYNEQFF
>TRBV6-2/TRBV6-3|TRBJ2-7|.|.
TGTGCCAGCAGCCCTGACACTATACTCACCTACGAGCAGTACTTC
CASSPDTILTYEQYF
>TRBV6-5|TRBJ1-5|.|.
TGTGCCAGCAGTCCACAGGGAGGGAATCAGCCCCAGCATTTT
CASSPQGGNQPQHF
>TRBV11-1|TRBJ2-5|.|.
TGTGCCAGCAGCTTAAGAATAAGGCAGCACCAAGAGACCCAGTACTTC
CASSLRIRQHQETQYF
>TRBV5-4|TRBJ1-6|.|.
TGTGCCAGCAGCTTTGGGGGTTTCTATAATTCACCCCTCCACTTT
CASSFGGFYNSPLHF
>TRBV5-6|TRBJ2-1|.|.
TGTGCCAGCAGCTTTTATGGCCGAGGGGCAAAGTTCTTC
CASSFYGRGAKFF
>TRBV11-2|TRBJ2-1|.|TRBD2
TGTGCCAGCAGCTCCGGACTAGCGGGGGGGTATGAGCAGTTCTTC
CASSSGLAGGYEQFF
>TRBV29-1|TRBJ1-3|.|.
TGCAGCGCTTCAGGGTGGTCGGGAAACACCATATATTTT
CSASGWSGNTIYF
>TRBV6-6|TRBJ1-3|once|TRBD1
TGTGCCAGCAGCGGAATACAGGGGGCTGGAAACACCATATATTTT
CASSGIQGAGNTIYF
>TRBV13|TRBJ2-3|.|.
TGTGCCAGCAGCTTAACCCGTAAGTCAGATACGCAGTATTTT
CASSLTRKSDTQYF
>TRBV6-1|TRBJ2-1|.|.
TGTGCCAGCAGTGAGGACAGAGTCGGACTCTACAATGAGCAGTTCTTC
CASSEDRVGLYNEQFF
>TRBV5-6|TRBJ1-2|once|TRBD1
TGTGCCAGCAGCTTTTTTGTGGGGACAGGGTGGTACGGCTACACCTTC
CASSFFVGTGWYGYTF
>TRBV5-1|TRBJ2-3|.|.
TGCGCCAGCAGCTTTCTGGGCGGGGGCCTTAGCACAGATACGCAGTATTTT
CASSFLGGGLSTDTQYF
>TRBV10-1|TRBJ2-3|.|.
TGCGCCAGCTCGCTACCACCCGGACAGACGCAGTATTTT
CASSLPPGQTQYF
>TRBV2|TRBJ2-2|.|TRBD1
TGTGCCAGCAACAGGGGGACGAACACCGGGGAGCTGTTTTTT
CASNRGTNTGELFF
>TRBV6-5|TRBJ2-5|.|.
TGTGCCAGCAAACGGCCAGCCTCTGAAGAGACCCAGTACTTC
CASKRPASEETQYF
>TRBV18|TRBJ1-2|.|TRBD1
TGTGCCAGCTCACCGGGACAGAGTGACGGGAGCTACACCTTC
CASSPGQSDGSYTF
>TRBV2|TRBJ2-3|.|.
TGTGCCAGCGGGATTAACAGGGAAACAGATACGCAGTATTTT
CASGINRETDTQYF
>TRBV24-1|TRBJ1-1|.|.
TGTGCCACCAGTGCCACGGTGGGGGAGGGGCTTACTGAAGCTTTCTTT
CATSATVGEGLTEAFF
>TRBV27|TRBJ2-1|.|TRBD2
TGTGCCAGCAGCCGCCCTAGCGGGACATATAAATACAATGAGCAGTTCTTC
CASSRPSGTYKYNEQFF
>TRBV12-3/TRBV12-4|TRBJ1-2|once|.
TGTGCCAGCAGCCGGGGAGGGGGCTATGGCTACACCTTC
CASSRGGGYGYTF
>TRBV4-2|TRBJ1-1|.|.
TGTGCCAGCAGCCAAGGTGAGGCGGTTGGGGTTGAAGCTTTCTTT
CASSQGEAVGVEAFF
>TRBV30|TRBJ2-7|once|TRBD1
TGTGCCCGAGAGGCCGGGACAGGGGCCTACGAGCAGTACTTC
CAREAGTGAYEQYF
>TRBV6-2/TRBV6-3|TRBJ2-7|.|.
TGTGCCAGCAGTTACGATATCTACGAGCAGTACTTC
CASSYDIYEQYF
>TRBV5-4|TRBJ2-2|once|.
TGTGCCAGCAGCCGACAGGACACCGGGGAGCTGTTTTTT
CASSRQDTGELFF
>TRBV19|TRBJ1-4|.|.
TGTGCCAGTAAAAACGGGGGGGAATGGCAGACTAATGAAAAACTGTTTTTT
CASKNGGEWQTNEKLFF
>TRBV5-1|TRBJ1-2|.|.
TGCGCCAGCACCTCAGAGCTTCGATTACCGGGGGCGTCGGATGGCTACACCTTC
CASTSELRLPGASDGYTF
>TRBV7-2|TRBJ2-5|.|TRBD1
TGTGCCAGCAGCAAACGGACAGGCAAAGAGACCCAGTACTTC
CASSKRTGKETQYF
>TRBV28|TRBJ1-5|.|.
TGTGCCAGCATTGCAGGGAACAATCAGCCCCAGCATTTT
CASIAGNNQPQHF
>TRBV5-1|TRBJ2-7|.|.
TGCGCCAGCAGCAGGGGCAAGGACGAGCAGTACTTC
CASSRGKDEQYF
>TRBV28|TRBJ1-6|.|.
TGTGCCAGCTTGGGCCCAGTACCGAGCTATAATTCACCCCTCCACTTT
CASLGPVPSYNSPLHF
>TRBV25-1|TRBJ1-5|.|TRBD1
TGTGCCAGCAGTGCGGGACAGAACTATCAGCCCCAGCATTTT
CASSAGQNYQPQHF
>TRBV9|TRBJ1-2|.|.
TGTGCCAGCAGCGTAGCGACAGGACATAACTATGGCTACACCTTC
CASSVATGHNYGYTF
>TRBV30|TRBJ2-2|.|TRBD1
TGTGCCTGGATGTACCCCGTAGGGGGCGCGGTAGCCGGGGAGCTGTTTTTT
CAWMYPVGGAVAGELFF
>TRBV12-3/TRBV12-4|TRBJ1-2|once|TRBD1
TGTGCCAGCAGTTTAGCAGGGGGCGGGGGCTACACCTTC
CASSLAGGGGYTF
>TRBV5-4|TRBJ2-3|.|.
TGTGCCAGCAGCTTGGTTGGCACAGATACGCAGTATTTT
CASSLVGTDTQYF
>TRBV9|TRBJ1-1|.|.
TGTGCCAGCAGCGTAGACAGGGCCCTAAACACTGAAGCTTTCTTT
CASSVDRALNTEAFF
>TRBV5-1|TRBJ1-2|.|.
TGCGCCAGCAGCCTGGGTACAGGGAACTATGGCTACACCTTC
CASSLGTGNYGYTF
>TRBV7-2|TRBJ2-7|.|TRBD2
TGTGCCAGCAGCTTAGTACGGAGCGGGGACGAGCAGTACTTC
CASSLVRSGDEQYF
>TRBV9|TRBJ1-3|.|.
TGTGCCAGCAGCCTACCCACTGGGTTCTCTGCCGGAAACACCATATATTTT
CASSLPTGFSAGNTIYF
>TRBV5-1|TRBJ2-3|.|.
TGCGCCAGCAGCCTCCGAACGGGAGCTAGCACAGATACGCAGTATTTT
CASSLRTGASTDTQYF
>TRBV10-3|TRBJ1-4|.|.
TGTGCCATCAGTGAGGCGGGCCGCCGGAATGAAAAACTGTTTTTT
CAISEAGRRNEKLFF
>TRBV6-6|TRBJ1-2|.|.
TGTGCCAGCAGTAAAAGAGCGGGGGAGAGTGGCTACACCTTC
CASSKRAGESGYTF
>TRBV11-2|TRBJ1-1|.|.
TGTGCCAGCAGCTTTATTTTAGAAACTGAAGCTTTCTTT
CASSFILETEAFF
>TRBV7-2|TRBJ2-2|.|.
TGTGCCAGCAGCTTAGTTCCGGGGGCTAACGGGGAGCTGTTTTTT
CASSLVPGANGELFF
>TRBV7-9|TRBJ2-1|.|.
TGTGCCAGCAGCTCTGGACTAGGGGGTAATGAGCAGTTCTTC
CASSSGLGGNEQFF
>TRBV9|TRBJ2-1|.|.
TGTGCCAGCAGCGTAGAACTAGCTTACAATGAGCAGTTCTTC
CASSVELAYNEQFF
>TRBV9|TRBJ2-1|.|TRBD2
TGTGCCAGCAGCGTAGATTGGGGACTAGAAAATAGGGGTGAGCAGTTCTTC
CASSVDWGLENRGEQFF
>TRBV11-1|TRBJ2-7|.|TRBD2
TGTGCCAGCAGCCCCGGGACTATCGGCTACGAGCAGTACTTC
CASSPGTIGYEQYF
>TRBV10-2|TRBJ2-3|once|TRBD2
TGCGCCAGCAGTGACGAAGCGGGGGCCACCACAGATACGCAGTATTTT
CASSDEAGATTDTQYF